The rows below give T cell receptor beta chains drawn from one sample of a study of OX40 agonist ivuxolimab in advanced cancers. TCRdb's table, derived via immunoSEQ multiplex PCR, lists solely in-frame clones and lacks some. Of approximately 71,000 clones in the sample, around 94% were seen once. The starting material was CD4+ or CD8+ T cells sorted from blood, obtained in a trial of the OX40 agonist ivuxolimab. The receptors shown here come from an adult with an advanced solid tumor such as melanoma, head and neck, liver or kidney cancer. Both conserved end residues are part of each CDR3. The D gene is left open where the match is weak. Size values are once, few and many counts, or a class for expanded clones, and some rows have none.

>NA|TRBJ1-5|NA|TRBV4-1
TGCGCCAGCAGCCAAGTGGACAGTCATCAGCCCCAGCATTTT
CASSQVDSHQPQHF
>TRBD2|TRBJ2-2|NA|TRBV7-3
TGTGCCAGCAGCTTAAGAATAGGACTAGCTGGCACCGGGGAGCTGTTTTTT
CASSLRIGLAGTGELFF
>TRBD1|TRBJ1-2|NA|TRBV9
TGTGCCAGCAGCGTAGCCATGACAGGGGACGGCTACACCTTC
CASSVAMTGDGYTF
>TRBD2|TRBJ2-7|NA|TRBV9
TGTGCCAGCGGCCCCGGCGGGGGGGCCCACGAGCAGTACTTC
CASGPGGGAHEQYF
>TRBD1|TRBJ1-2|NA|TRBV9
TGTGCCAGCAGCGTAGGGGGGACGGGACAGTTCTATGGCTACACCTTC
CASSVGGTGQFYGYTF
>NA|TRBJ1-4|NA|TRBV28
TGTGCCAGCACTCTTGTGGGGTATCTAAGGGGTCCTAATGAAAAACTGTTTTTT
CASTLVGYLRGPNEKLFF
>TRBD2|TRBJ2-7|NA|TRBV13
TGTGCCAGCAGCTTTTCGGGACTAGCGGCCGCCTACGAGCAGTACTTC
CASSFSGLAAAYEQYF
>NA|TRBJ1-5|NA|TRBV5-4
TGTGCCAGCAGCTTCTTCGGCAATCAGCCCCAGCATTTT
CASSFFGNQPQHF
>NA|TRBJ2-7|NA|TRBV6-5
TGTGCCAGCAGTTACTCGTCAGGCCCAATGGACGAGCAGTACTTC
CASSYSSGPMDEQYF
>NA|TRBJ2-7|NA|TRBV4-3
TGCGCCAGCAGCCAAGAAAGGGTCTCTTACGAGCAGTACTTC
CASSQERVSYEQYF
>NA|TRBJ1-6|NA|TRBV10-1
TGCGCCAGCAGCCGACAGACTAATTCACCCCTCCACTTT
CASSRQTNSPLHF
>NA|TRBJ2-2|few|TRBV19
TGTGCCAGTTCTCAGTCCACCGGGGAGCTGTTTTTT
CASSQSTGELFF
>TRBD1|TRBJ1-4|once|TRBV4-2
TGTGCCAGCAGCTACAACAGGGGACTGTTTTTT
CASSYNRGLFF
>NA|TRBJ2-3|NA|TRBV9
TGTGCCAGCAGCGTAGACGGTACAGATACGCAGTATTTT
CASSVDGTDTQYF
>NA|TRBJ1-1|NA|TRBV4-1
TGCGCCAGCAGCCAAGAGAAGTTCAGAAGGGGAGCGAACACTGAAGCTTTCTTT
CASSQEKFRRGANTEAFF
>NA|TRBJ2-2|NA|TRBV5-6
TGTGCCAGCAGTTCGTCCCGTTGGTCCGGGGAGCTGTTTTTT
CASSSSRWSGELFF
>NA|TRBJ1-2|NA|TRBV15
TGTGCCACCAGCAGTTACCGGGGGACGGGCTATGGCTACACCTTC
CATSSYRGTGYGYTF
>TRBD1|TRBJ1-1|NA|TRBV9
TGTGCCAGCAGCCCCGGGACAGGGACGGCTTTCTTT
CASSPGTGTAFF
>NA|TRBJ1-1|NA|TRBV10-1
TGCGCCAGCAGTGGGGGACCAGGCCCTCAGAACACTGAAGCTTTCTTT
CASSGGPGPQNTEAFF
>NA|TRBJ2-7|NA|TRBV7-9
TGTGCCAGCAGCTTAGAAGGTAGGGTCTCCTACGAGCAGTACTTC
CASSLEGRVSYEQYF
>NA|TRBJ2-1|NA|TRBV29-1
TGCAGCGTTGAAGATGGTCTCGGGGGCCATAACTACAATGAGCAGTTCTTC
CSVEDGLGGHNYNEQFF
>TRBD2|TRBJ2-3|once|TRBV15
TGTGCCACCAGCACCCCGGGACTAGCGGCAGATACGCAGTATTTT
CATSTPGLAADTQYF
>NA|TRBJ2-1|NA|TRBV7-2
TGTGCCAGCAGCTTAACAGCCAACAATGAGCAGTTCTTC
CASSLTANNEQFF
>NA|TRBJ2-7|NA|TRBV19
TGTGCCAGTAGTATAGTGGGCAGCCCCGAGCAGTACTTC
CASSIVGSPEQYF
>NA|TRBJ1-5|NA|TRBV11-2
TGTGCCAGCAGCCCCGGGGGGAGGGGCCCGATTCCCAATCAGCCCCAGCATTTT
CASSPGGRGPIPNQPQHF
>TRBD1|TRBJ1-1|NA|TRBV7-2
TGTGCCAGCAGCCCACGACAGGGGAGCACTGAAGCTTTCTTT
CASSPRQGSTEAFF
>NA|TRBJ2-7|once|TRBV6-6
TGTGCCAGCAGCGCAGGGACGGGGTACGAGCAGTACTTC
CASSAGTGYEQYF
>TRBD1|TRBJ2-3|NA|TRBV12-5
TGTGCTAGTGGCATACAGGGGACAGATACGCAGTATTTT
CASGIQGTDTQYF
>NA|TRBJ1-1|NA|TRBV13
TGTGCCAGCAGCATGTACAGCGAGCATGACACTGAAGCTTTCTTT
CASSMYSEHDTEAFF
>NA|TRBJ2-6|NA|TRBV7-9
TGTGCGAAAGAAGCCGAGGCTGCTGGGGCCAACGTCCTGACTTTC
CAKEAEAAGANVLTF
>NA|TRBJ2-3|NA|TRBV7-9
TGTGCCAGCAGCTTAGGAAGGGACGACACAGATACGCAGTATTTT
CASSLGRDDTDTQYF
>NA|TRBJ2-7|NA|TRBV12-5
TGTGCTAGTGGTTTGTCGGGACAACCTTACGAGCAGTACTTC
CASGLSGQPYEQYF
>TRBD1|TRBJ2-3|NA|TRBV19
TGTGCAACCAAGGGGACAGGGTGGACAGATACGCAGTATTTT
CATKGTGWTDTQYF
>TRBD1|TRBJ2-1|NA|TRBV5-6
TGTGCCAGCAGCTTTGGGACAGGCGGTGAGCAGTTCTTC
CASSFGTGGEQFF
>NA|TRBJ2-7|NA|TRBV28
TGTGCCAGCACCCAACCCGACAGAAACTACGAGCAGTACTTC
CASTQPDRNYEQYF
>NA|TRBJ1-1|NA|TRBV19
TGTGCCAGTAGTGGATGGATTGGAAACACTGAAGCTTTCTTT
CASSGWIGNTEAFF
>NA|TRBJ2-2|NA|TRBV4-1
TGCGCCAGCAGCCAAGATCCCTGGGGGGGCGTAGTGACCGGGGAGCTGTTTTTT
CASSQDPWGGVVTGELFF
>NA|TRBJ2-7|NA|TRBV27
TGTGCCAGCAGTCCCCGGGACACCTCCTACGAGCAGTACTTC
CASSPRDTSYEQYF
>NA|TRBJ1-1|NA|TRBV19
TGTGCCAGTCCAGGGGCAGGGAACACTGAAGCTTTCTTT
CASPGAGNTEAFF
>NA|TRBJ2-7|NA|TRBV10-3
TGTGCCATCAGTGTTCACAGCCTCCTATTCTTGGGTGGGCCCTCCTACGAGCAGTACTTC
CAISVHSLLFLGGPSYEQYF
>NA|TRBJ2-1|NA|TRBV7-9
TGTGCCAGCAGCAGCCAAGGTGGCGCGGCCAATGAGCAGTTCTTC
CASSSQGGAANEQFF
>NA|TRBJ1-1|NA|TRBV10-2
TGCGCCAGCAGTGATTACGCAGGGGATAACACTGAAGCTTTCTTT
CASSDYAGDNTEAFF
>NA|TRBJ2-7|NA|TRBV9
TGTGCCAGCAGCCCAACGACAACTCCCTACGAGCAGTACTTC
CASSPTTTPYEQYF
>TRBD2|TRBJ2-1|once|TRBV4-2
TGTGCCAGCAGCCAAGGGCTAGCGGGAGCCAATGAGCAGTTCTTC
CASSQGLAGANEQFF
>TRBD1|TRBJ2-1|NA|TRBV5-8
TGTGCCAGCAGCTTGGGGACAGGGGGCGACAATGAGCAGTTCTTC
CASSLGTGGDNEQFF
>NA|TRBJ1-1|NA|TRBV6-1
TGTGCCAGCAGTGAGGGGGTGGTAGCTTTCTTT
CASSEGVVAFF
>TRBD1|TRBJ2-1|NA|TRBV5-6
TGTGCCAGCAGCACGGACAGGGTTCATTACAATGAGCAGTTCTTC
CASSTDRVHYNEQFF
>TRBD2|TRBJ2-7|NA|TRBV6-6
TGTGCCAGCAGGCACCCGACTAGCGGGAGTTTCGACGAGCAGTACTTC
CASRHPTSGSFDEQYF
>TRBD1|TRBJ2-7|once|TRBV5-4
TGTGCCAGCAGCGCGGGACAGGCGGGCGGGTCCGAGCAGTACTTC
CASSAGQAGGSEQYF
>NA|TRBJ2-1|NA|TRBV10-3
TGTGCCATCAGTGATCCCGGGACCCCCTTCAATGAGCAGTTCTTC
CAISDPGTPFNEQFF
>TRBD1|TRBJ2-7|NA|TRBV4-3
TGCGCCAGCAGCCCTGGAGGGACAGGCGGTTACGAGCAGTACTTC
CASSPGGTGGYEQYF
>TRBD2|TRBJ2-1|once|TRBV4-1
TGCGCCAGCAGCCAAGGACTAGCGGATTACAATGAGCAGTTCTTC
CASSQGLADYNEQFF
>NA|TRBJ2-1|NA|TRBV7-3
TGTGCCAGCAGCTTAAAGGGACCGAAGAGCTCCTACAATGAGCAGTTCTTC
CASSLKGPKSSYNEQFF
>TRBD2|TRBJ2-7|NA|TRBV7-9
TGTGCCAGCAGCTCCGCGGGGGGGTTCACCTACGAGCAGTACTTC
CASSSAGGFTYEQYF
>NA|TRBJ1-2|NA|TRBV19
TGTGCCAGTAGTATAGGAGAGGGCAGGCGGGACCACAACTATGGCTACACCTTC
CASSIGEGRRDHNYGYTF